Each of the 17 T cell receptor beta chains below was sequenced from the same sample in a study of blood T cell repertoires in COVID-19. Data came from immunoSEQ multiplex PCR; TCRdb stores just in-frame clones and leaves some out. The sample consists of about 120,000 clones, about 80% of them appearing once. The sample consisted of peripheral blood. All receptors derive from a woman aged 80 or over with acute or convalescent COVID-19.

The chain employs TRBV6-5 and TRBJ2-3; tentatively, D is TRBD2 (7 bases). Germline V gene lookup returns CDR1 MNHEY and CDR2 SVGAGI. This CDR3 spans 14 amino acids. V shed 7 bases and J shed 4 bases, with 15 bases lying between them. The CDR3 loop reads CASTTGGLADTQYF. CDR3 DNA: TGTGCCAGCACTACGGGGGGCCTAGCAGATACGCAGTATTTT.

This CDR3 reads CASSTPPTGSSYNSPLHF. Here the CDR3 DNA reads TGTGCCAGCAGCACGCCACCGACAGGGAGCTCCTATAATTCACCCCTCCACTTT. The rearrangement joins TRBV7-9 to TRBJ1-6; 7 positions agree with TRBD1. The CDR3 loop spans 18 amino acids. From germline, CDR1 is SEHNR and CDR2 FQNEAQ (reference sequence). Unmatched junction bases numbered 10, after V lost 5 bases and J lost 0 bases.

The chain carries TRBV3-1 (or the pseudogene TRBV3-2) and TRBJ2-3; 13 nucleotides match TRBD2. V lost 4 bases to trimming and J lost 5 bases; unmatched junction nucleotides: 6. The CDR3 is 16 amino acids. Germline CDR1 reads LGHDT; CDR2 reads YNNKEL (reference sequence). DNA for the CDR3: TGTGCCAGCAGCCTCCCAACTAGCGGGAGGGTAGATACGCAGTATTTT. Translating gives CASSLPTSGRVDTQYF.

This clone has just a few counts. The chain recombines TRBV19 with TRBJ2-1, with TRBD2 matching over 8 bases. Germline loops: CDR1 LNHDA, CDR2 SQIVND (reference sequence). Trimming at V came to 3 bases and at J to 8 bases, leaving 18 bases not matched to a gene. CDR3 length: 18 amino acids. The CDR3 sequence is CASSIQGSGGPISYEQFF. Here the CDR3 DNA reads TGTGCCAGTAGTATTCAGGGTTCGGGGGGGCCGATTTCGTATGAGCAGTTCTTC.

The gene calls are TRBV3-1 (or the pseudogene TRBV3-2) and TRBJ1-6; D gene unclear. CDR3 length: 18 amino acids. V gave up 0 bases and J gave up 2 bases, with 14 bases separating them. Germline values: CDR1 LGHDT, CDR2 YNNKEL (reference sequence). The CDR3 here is CASSQDKQVSPYNSPLHF. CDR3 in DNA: TGTGCCAGCAGCCAAGATAAGCAGGTTTCCCCCTATAATTCACCCCTCCACTTT.

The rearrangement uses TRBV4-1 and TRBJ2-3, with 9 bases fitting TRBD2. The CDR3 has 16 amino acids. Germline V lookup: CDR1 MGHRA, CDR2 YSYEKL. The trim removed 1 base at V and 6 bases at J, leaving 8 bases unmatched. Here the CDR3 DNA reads TGCGCCAGCAGCCAAGGGGGGCGGGAGGGCGTCGATACGCAGTATTTT. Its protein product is CASSQGGREGVDTQYF.

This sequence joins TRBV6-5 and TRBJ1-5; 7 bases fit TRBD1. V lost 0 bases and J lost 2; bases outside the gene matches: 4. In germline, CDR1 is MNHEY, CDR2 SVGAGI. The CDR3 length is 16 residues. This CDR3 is CASSYSTGTGNQPQHF. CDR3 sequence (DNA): TGTGCCAGCAGTTACTCGACAGGGACAGGCAATCAGCCCCAGCATTTT.

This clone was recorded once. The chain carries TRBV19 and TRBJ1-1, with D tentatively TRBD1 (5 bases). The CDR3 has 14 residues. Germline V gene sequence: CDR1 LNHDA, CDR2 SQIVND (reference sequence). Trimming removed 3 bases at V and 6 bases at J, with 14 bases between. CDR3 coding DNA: TGTGCCAGTAGTATCGTGGGGCGCGAGGCTGAAGCTTTCTTT. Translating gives CASSIVGREAEAFF.

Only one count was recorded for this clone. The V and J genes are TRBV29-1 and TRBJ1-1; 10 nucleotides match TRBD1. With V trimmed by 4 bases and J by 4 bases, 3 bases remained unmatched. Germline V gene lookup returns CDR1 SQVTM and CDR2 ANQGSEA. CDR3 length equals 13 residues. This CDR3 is CSVGRTGGTEAFF. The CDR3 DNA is TGCAGCGTTGGCCGGACAGGGGGCACTGAAGCTTTCTTT.

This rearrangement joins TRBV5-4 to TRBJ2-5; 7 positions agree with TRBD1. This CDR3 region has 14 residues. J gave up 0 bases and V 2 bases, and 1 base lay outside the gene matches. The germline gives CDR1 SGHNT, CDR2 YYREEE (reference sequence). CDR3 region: CASSLGTDQETQYF. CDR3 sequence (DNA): TGTGCCAGCAGCTTAGGGACAGACCAAGAGACCCAGTACTTC.

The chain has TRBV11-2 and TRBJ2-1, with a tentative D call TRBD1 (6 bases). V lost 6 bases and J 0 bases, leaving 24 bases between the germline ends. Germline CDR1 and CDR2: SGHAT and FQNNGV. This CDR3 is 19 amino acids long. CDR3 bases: TGTGCCAGCAGACAAGAAGGGGGTGGCGGGCGCAGCTCCTACAATGAGCAGTTCTTC. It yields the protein CASRQEGGGGRSSYNEQFF.

The CDR3 loop reads CASSNDRAENEKLFF. In DNA form, the CDR3 reads TGTGCCAGCAGTAACGACAGGGCGGAGAATGAAAAACTGTTTTTT. The rearrangement uses TRBV6-5 and TRBJ1-4, with 7 bases lining up with TRBD1. This CDR3 is 15 amino acids long. The germline V gene has CDR1 MNHEY and CDR2 SVGAGI. The V gene end was trimmed by 5 bases and the J gene end by 5 bases; junction bases not matched to a gene: 8.

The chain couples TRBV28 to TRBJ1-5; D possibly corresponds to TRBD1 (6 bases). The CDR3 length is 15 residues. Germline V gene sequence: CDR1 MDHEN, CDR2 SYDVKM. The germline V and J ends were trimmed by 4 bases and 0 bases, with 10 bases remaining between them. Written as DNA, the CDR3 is TGTGCCAGCAGTTCGACAGGATTTAGCAATCAGCCCCAGCATTTT. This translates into CASSSTGFSNQPQHF.

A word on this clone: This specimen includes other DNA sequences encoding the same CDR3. The CDR3 nucleotides read TGTGCCAGCAGCCCCGGGACTAGCGCAGATACGCAGTATTTT. This encodes CASSPGTSADTQYF. The rearrangement uses TRBV7-3 and TRBJ2-3; 10 bases are a match to TRBD2. V was pared by 5 bases and J by 4 bases, with 3 bases of the junction left unmatched. The length of the CDR3 is 14 residues. Germline lookup yields CDR1 SGHTA and CDR2 FQGTGA.

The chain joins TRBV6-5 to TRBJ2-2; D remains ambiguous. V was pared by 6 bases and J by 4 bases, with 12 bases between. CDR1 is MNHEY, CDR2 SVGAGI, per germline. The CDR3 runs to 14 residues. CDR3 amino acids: CASSSPTGTGELFF. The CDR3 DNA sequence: TGTGCCAGCAGCTCCCCTACGGGCACCGGGGAGCTGTTTTTT.

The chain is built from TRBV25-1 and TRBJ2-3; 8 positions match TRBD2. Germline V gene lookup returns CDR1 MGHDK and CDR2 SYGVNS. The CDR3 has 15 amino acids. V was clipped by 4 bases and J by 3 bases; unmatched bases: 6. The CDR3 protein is CASSAYLAGTDTQYF. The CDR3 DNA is TGTGCCAGCAGTGCCTATCTAGCGGGTACAGATACGCAGTATTTT.

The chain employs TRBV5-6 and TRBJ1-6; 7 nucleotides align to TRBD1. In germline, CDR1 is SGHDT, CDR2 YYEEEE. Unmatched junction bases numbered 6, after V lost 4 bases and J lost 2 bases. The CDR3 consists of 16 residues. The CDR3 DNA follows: TGTGCCAGCAGCCCCGCAGGGGGTACCTATAATTCACCCCTCCACTTT. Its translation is CASSPAGGTYNSPLHF.